Listed here are 29 T cell receptor gamma chains from one sample, sequenced in a study of gammadelta T cells in human blood. TCRdb redid clone calling on the RT-PCR reads using CATT. The profile shows 200 to 250 gamma-chain clones, 1.3% of them singletons. Sequences were obtained from non-Vgamma9Vdelta2 gamma-delta T cells from infant blood. These receptors all stem from a human donor.

Note on this clone: A read error may explain this, as a much larger clone is one base away. V is TRGV2 and J is TRGJ1 or TRGJ2. No J gene is reported in TCRdb; it was inferred here by comparing the DNA with germline. This CDR3 region has 12 residues. The germline V gene encodes CDR1 EGSNGY and CDR2 YDSYNSKV. The CDR3 spells CATWDGLHKKLF. DNA of the CDR3: TGTGCAACCTGGGACGGCCTCCATAAGAAACTCTTT.

As to this clone: This DNA translates differently at residue 4 from the TCRdb protein, which is that of a much larger clone; a read error is likely, and the protein shown is the DNA's own translation. This sequence joins TRGV9 and TRGJ1 or TRGJ2. This CDR3 spans 11 amino acids. Germline V gives CDR1 GITISATS, CDR2 ISYDGTV (reference sequence). V was pared by 7 bases and J by 9 bases, with 9 bases of the junction left unmatched. CDR3 bases: TGTGCCTTGTGTGACGTCCGTAAGAAACTCTTT. It specifies CALCDVRKKLF.

A few counts support this clone. A single base separates this from a much larger clone, so it may be a read error. Other DNA sequences within the sample encode an identical CDR3. This chain connects TRGV9 to TRGJ1 or TRGJ2. The CDR3 runs to 13 residues. CDR1 and CDR2 (germline): GITISATS, ISYDGTV (reference sequence). CDR3 DNA: TGTGCATTGTGGGAGGACCCTTATTATAAGAAACTCTTT. Translating it yields CALWEDPYYKKLF.

A remark on this clone: A read error may explain this, as a much larger clone is one base away. V and J are TRGV9 and TRGJP1. No J segment appears in TCRdb, so it was assigned here by matching the sequence to germline. This CDR3 contains 14 residues. CDR1 and CDR2 from the germline V gene are GITISATS and ISYDGTV (reference sequence). The CDR3 reads CAWWEEFTGWFKIF. The CDR3 region has the DNA TGTGCCTGGTGGGAGGAATTCACTGGTTGGTTCAAGATATTT.

A word on this clone: This likely stems from a read error, as it lies one base from a far larger clone. V is TRGV3 and J is TRGJ1 or TRGJ2. Germline V lookup: CDR1 VTNTFY, CDR2 YDVSTARD (reference sequence). This CDR3 is built from 15 residues. With 0 bases clipped from V and 3 bases from J, the junction kept 8 bases outside the gene matches. CDR3 sequence: CATWDRLIGYYKKLF. CDR3 in DNA: TGTGCCACCTGGGACAGGCTGATCGGTTATTATAAGAAACTCTTT.

This clone is labeled large (0.1 to 1%). Other DNA sequences in the sample encode the same CDR3. The chain employs TRGV4 and TRGJ1 or TRGJ2. Germline V gene lookup returns CDR1 EGSTGY and CDR2 YDSYTSSV. J was trimmed by 0 bases and V by 5 bases; bases with no gene match: 1. The CDR3 totals 12 residues. The CDR3 DNA is TGTGCCACCTGGGGGAATTATTATAAGAAACTCTTT. This sequence encodes CATWGNYYKKLF.

This clone was seen a few times. A much larger clone differs by one base, so this may be a read error. This chain connects TRGV4 to TRGJ1 or TRGJ2. The J gene, missing from TCRdb, was assigned here through DNA to germline matching. The CDR3 loop spans 15 amino acids. V was clipped by 9 bases and J by 0 bases; unmatched bases: 14. Per the germline V gene, CDR1 is EGSTGY and CDR2 is YDSYTSSV. CDR3 nucleotides: TGTGCCACCGGGGGCTTATGGACGAATTATTATAAGAAACTCTTT. This translates into CATGGLWTNYYKKLF.

On this clone itself: This may be a read error, as it is one base from a much larger clone. V and J are TRGV3 and TRGJ1 or TRGJ2. The CDR3 spans 13 residues. Germline CDR1 and CDR2: VTNTFY and YDVSTARD (reference sequence). The CDR3 nucleotides are TGTGCCACATGGGACAGGGGTTATTATAAGAAACTCTTT. This sequence encodes CATWDRGYYKKLF.

By share, this clone ranks as hyperexpanded (1% or more). The chain couples TRGV4 to TRGJ1 or TRGJ2. Germline assignment: CDR1 EGSTGY and CDR2 YDSYTSSV. V was clipped by 0 bases and J by 7 bases; unmatched bases: 9. CDR3 length: 14 residues. CDR3 sequence (DNA): TGTGCCACCTGGGATGGGCCGATTCGGTATAAGAAACTCTTT. Translated: CATWDGPIRYKKLF.

This clone was picked up a small number of times. A read error likely explains this, since a far larger clone differs by one base. This sequence joins TRGV9 and TRGJ1 or TRGJ2. Germline assignment: CDR1 GITISATS and CDR2 ISYDGTV (reference sequence). This CDR3 region has 13 residues. J gave up 2 bases and V 2 bases, and 3 bases lay outside the gene matches. CDR3 in amino acids: CALWEDHYYKKLF. CDR3 DNA sequence: TGTGCCTTGTGGGAGGACCATTATTATAAGAAACTCTTT.

This clone was counted a few times. This chain connects TRGV9 to TRGJP. CDR3 length: 17 residues. The junction had 5 bases not matched to a gene; V was cut back by 0 bases and J by 6 bases. CDR1 is GITISATS, CDR2 ISYDGTV, per germline (reference sequence). The CDR3 sequence is CALWEVRLELGKKIKVF. CDR3 sequence (DNA): TGTGCCTTGTGGGAGGTGCGTCTAGAGTTGGGCAAAAAAATCAAGGTATTT.

The sample holds a few counts of this clone. A read error likely explains this, since a far larger clone differs by one base. The identical CDR3 is also encoded by other nucleotide sequences in the sample. J gene calling gave no result, while the V gene is TRGV8. Germline V CDR1 and CDR2: VENAVY, YDSYNSRV. The length of the CDR3 is 33 residues. The DNA for the CDR3 is TGTGCCACCTGGGATAAACCCGCCCGGTTAATAAGAAACTCGTTGGCAGTGGAACAACACTGGTTGTCACAGGTAAGTATCGGAAGAATACAACATTTC. Translating gives CATWDKPARLIRNSLAVEQHWLSQVSIGRIQHF.

By frequency in the sample, this clone is hyperexpanded. The gene calls are TRGV8 and TRGJ1 or TRGJ2. The J segment lost 8 bases and the V segment lost 8 bases, leaving 6 bases of the junction unmatched. The CDR3 extends over 10 amino acids. Per germline, CDR1 VENAVY and CDR2 YDSYNSRV. The CDR3 here is CATSEDKKLF. DNA of the CDR3: TGTGCCACCTCTGAGGATAAGAAACTCTTT.

Points on this clone: Just one base apart from a much larger clone, this may be a read error. This rearrangement joins TRGV3 to TRGJ1 or TRGJ2. CDR1 is VTNTFY and CDR2 is YDVSTARD in the germline V gene (reference sequence). CDR3 length equals 13 residues. CDR3 nucleotides: TGTGCCACATGGGACAGGCGCCCGATTAAGAAACTCTTT. As protein: CATWDRRPIKKLF.

In its sample, this clone ranks as large (0.1 to 1%). The chain combines TRGV4 with TRGJ1 or TRGJ2. The junction had 2 bases not matched to a gene; V was cut back by 0 bases and J by 6 bases. There are 12 residues in the CDR3. Per germline, CDR1 EGSTGY and CDR2 YDSYTSSV. The CDR3 loop is CATWDGPYKKLF. The CDR3 coding sequence is TGTGCCACCTGGGATGGGCCTTATAAGAAACTCTTT.

This clone has just a few counts. A far larger clone is only one base removed, so a read error is likely. This chain connects TRGV8 to TRGJ1 or TRGJ2. The CDR3 sequence is 13 residues long. Germline V gene lookup returns CDR1 VENAVY and CDR2 YDSYNSRV. CDR3 DNA sequence: TGTGCCACATGGGATAGGGCTCCATATAAGAAACTCTTT. The encoded protein is CATWDRAPYKKLF.

To note about this clone: The amino acid sequence in TCRdb belongs to a much larger clone and departs from this DNA's translation at residue 3, likely a sequencing read error; the sequence shown is translated from the DNA. The chain carries TRGV9 and TRGJ1 or TRGJ2. Germline CDR1 GITISATS, CDR2 ISYDGTV (reference sequence). The CDR3 covers 14 residues. In nucleotides, the CDR3 is TGTGCCGTGTGGCTACTTTTCGGAGGGTATAAGAAACTCTTT. This encodes CAVWLLFGGYKKLF.

By sample fraction, this clone is hyperexpanded (1% or more). V is TRGV9 and J is TRGJ1 or TRGJ2. The junction had 3 bases not matched to a gene; V was cut back by 4 bases and J by 6 bases. The CDR3 covers 11 residues. Germline V gene lookup returns CDR1 GITISATS and CDR2 ISYDGTV (reference sequence). This chain's CDR3 is CALWEGYKKLF. The DNA of the CDR3 is TGTGCCTTGTGGGAAGGTTATAAGAAACTCTTT.

Details on this clone: With only one base between it and a far larger clone, this is likely a read error. This chain connects TRGV9 to TRGJ1 or TRGJ2. Trimming at V came to 0 bases and at J to 10 bases, leaving 6 bases not matched to a gene. The CDR3 sequence is 12 residues long. Germline values: CDR1 GITISATS, CDR2 ISYDGTV (reference sequence). The CDR3 region is CALWEVQKKKLF. The DNA for the CDR3 is TGTGCCTTGTGGGAGGTGCAGAAGAAGAAACTCTTT.

On this clone: A much larger clone lies one base from this, so it may be a read error. In the same sample, other DNA sequences code for this CDR3. V is TRGV3 and J is TRGJP2. CDR1 is VTNTFY and CDR2 is YDVSTARD in the germline V gene (reference sequence). The CDR3 totals 14 residues. CDR3 amino acids: CATWDRPCDWIKTF. In nucleotides, the CDR3 is TGTGCAACCTGGGACAGGCCGTGTGATTGGATCAAGACGTTT.

As regards this clone: The amino acid sequence in TCRdb belongs to a much larger clone and departs from this DNA's translation at residue 3, likely a sequencing read error; the sequence shown is translated from the DNA. The chain employs TRGV5 and TRGJ1 or TRGJ2. The CDR3 has 13 amino acids. Germline CDR1 and CDR2: VINAFY and YDVSNSKD. This CDR3 reads CAPWDRPYYKKLF. The DNA for the CDR3 is TGTGCCCCCTGGGACAGGCCTTATTATAAGAAACTCTTT.

This clone was seen only a few times. The TCRdb record carries a much larger clone's protein, which differs from this DNA's translation at residue 4; a read error is the likely cause, and the protein listed here is the DNA translation. The J gene is TRGJ1 or TRGJ2, the V gene TRGV5. The germline gives CDR1 VINAFY, CDR2 YDVSNSKD. The CDR3 has 11 amino acids. Written as DNA, the CDR3 is TGTGCCACCCGGGACAGGCCACAGAAACTCTTT. Amino acid sequence: CATRDRPQKLF.

On this clone itself: A much larger clone sits a single nucleotide away, making a read error possible. The gene calls are TRGV2 and TRGJ1 or TRGJ2. The J gene comes from matching the DNA to germline here; TCRdb lacks it. This CDR3 contains 12 residues. V lost 1 base to trimming and J lost 10 bases; unmatched junction nucleotides: 7. Germline V CDR1 and CDR2: EGSNGY, YDSYNSKV. DNA of the CDR3: TGTGCCACCTGGGACGGCCTCCAGAAGAAACTCTTT. Translation gives CATWDGLQKKLF.

Sample share makes this clone large (0.1 to 1%). The chain couples TRGV8 to TRGJ1 or TRGJ2. The CDR3 is 13 amino acids. The germline V gene encodes CDR1 VENAVY and CDR2 YDSYNSRV. The trim removed 3 bases at V and 5 bases at J, leaving 7 bases unmatched. The CDR3 bases are TGTGCCACCTGGGATCTGAGGAATTATAAGAAACTCTTT. It encodes CATWDLRNYKKLF.

This clone was counted between two and nine times. A much bigger clone sits one base away, suggesting this may be a read error. The V and J genes are TRGV9 and TRGJ1 or TRGJ2. The CDR3 covers 13 residues. The germline V gene has CDR1 GITISATS and CDR2 ISYDGTV (reference sequence). The CDR3 DNA reads TGTGCCTTATGGGAATGGTTTAGTTATAAGAAACTCTTT. It is translated as CALWEWFSYKKLF.

In this sample, this clone turned up a few times. This may be a read error, as it is one base from a much larger clone. The chain recombines TRGV4 with TRGJP. The V gene end was trimmed by 9 bases and the J gene end by 4 bases; junction bases not matched to a gene: 3. Germline-derived CDR1 and CDR2 are EGSTGY and YDSYTSSV. This CDR3 contains 14 residues. The CDR3 sequence is CATSQELGKKIKVF. CDR3 nucleotide sequence: TGTGCCACCAGTCAAGAGTTGGGCAAAAAAATCAAGGTATTT.

This clone qualifies as large. The V call is TRGV3, the J call TRGJ1 or TRGJ2. Unmatched junction bases numbered 4, after V lost 2 bases and J lost 6 bases. This CDR3 has 12 amino acids. The germline V gene encodes CDR1 VTNTFY and CDR2 YDVSTARD (reference sequence). The CDR3 bases are TGTGCCACCTGGGACAAGACTTATAAGAAACTCTTT. The encoded protein is CATWDKTYKKLF.

Details on this clone: This may arise from a read error, as a much more abundant clone is one base away. The chain combines TRGV5 with TRGJ1 or TRGJ2. The germline CDR1 and CDR2 sequences are VINAFY and YDVSNSKD. The CDR3 loop spans 12 amino acids. For the CDR3, the DNA is TGTGCCACCCGGGACAAGACTTATAAGAAACTCTTT. Encoded protein: CATRDKTYKKLF.

In this sample, this clone is hyperexpanded. The sample holds other DNA sequences that translate to the same CDR3. The chain uses TRGV10 and TRGJP1. TRGV10 is an open reading frame, and its role is uncertain. V gave up 8 bases and J gave up 0 bases; unmatched junction bases: 1. The length of the CDR3 is 13 residues. The CDR3 spells CAAWDTTGWFKIF. The CDR3, as DNA: TGTGCTGCGTGGGATACCACTGGTTGGTTCAAGATATTT.